This T cell receptor beta chain was observed in a study of read filtering for tumor transcriptome and immune sequencing. Molecular barcoded adaptors covering alpha/delta and beta/gamma chains were used on around 400 ng RNA. One entry per CDR3 protein results from TCRdb running MiXCR on the reads. The data hold around 130,000 distinct CDR3 sequences, with over 10% observed a single time. The junction had 5 bases not matched to a gene; V was cut back by 4 bases and J by 7 bases. The CDR3 is 13 residues long. CDR1 DFQATT and CDR2 SNEGSKA come from the germline V gene (reference sequence). This sequence joins TRBV20-1 and TRBJ2-1, with 9 bases lining up with TRBD2. The specimen sequenced was a population of CD138-negative cells sorted from bone marrow. This TCR derives from a donor aged 40 or older with multiple myeloma. CDR3: CSATSGDTNEQFF. The CDR3 nucleotides are TGCAGTGCTACTAGCGGGGACACGAATGAGCAGTTCTTC.